The 17 T cell receptor beta chains below all came from one sample that was sequenced in a study of T cells in Graves' hyperthyroidism and ophthalmopathy. RNA transcripts served as the template for amplifying TCR beta CDR3 regions. When the TCR CDR3 underwent first-round RT-PCR, the HTBI primer set was used. TCRdb re-called the multiplex PCR reads with MiXCR, one entry per CDR3 protein. In the table there are approximately 400,000 distinct CDR3 sequences, over 11% of which are singletons. The specimen was blood. All receptors derive from a man aged 45-60 years with Graves' ophthalmopathy.

This clonotype was observed a handful of times. The rearrangement joins TRBV29-1 to TRBJ2-3, with D unclear. The CDR3 has 14 amino acids. Germline values: CDR1 SQVTM, CDR2 ANQGSEA. Trimming took off 2 bases at V and 2 bases at J, with 11 bases between the two ends. This chain's CDR3 is CSVERGDSTDTQYF. DNA for the CDR3: TGCAGCGTTGAACGCGGAGATTCCACAGATACGCAGTATTTT.

This clonotype was found many times. The chain links TRBV12-3 or TRBV12-4 to TRBJ2-5; D uncertain. The CDR3 extends over 16 amino acids. Trimming cost V 0 bases and J 2 bases, with 13 bases left between them. CDR3 residues: CASSLALRVRQETQYF. CDR3 DNA: TGTGCCAGCAGTTTAGCGCTTCGGGTTAGGCAAGAGACCCAGTACTTC.

This clonotype was observed a few times. The gene calls are TRBV25-1 and TRBJ2-1, with D possibly being TRBD2 (5 bases). This CDR3 has 14 residues. The ends were cut back, 8 bases at V and 5 bases at J, with 16 bases in the middle. Germline V gives CDR1 MGHDK, CDR2 SYGVNS. CDR3 protein: CASRSGVLDNEQFF. The DNA of the CDR3 is TGTGCCAGCCGAAGCGGAGTCCTTGACAATGAGCAGTTCTTC.

This clonotype was seen a handful of times. The chain employs TRBV29-1 and TRBJ2-1, with 12 bases fitting TRBD1. V was pared by 7 bases and J by 5 bases, with 6 bases of the junction left unmatched. CDR3 length equals 14 residues. The germline gives CDR1 SQVTM, CDR2 ANQGSEA. As DNA, the CDR3 is TGCAGCGCGCCGGGACAGGGGGCACACAATGAGCAGTTCTTC. Amino acids: CSAPGQGAHNEQFF.

This rearrangement joins TRBV27 to TRBJ2-5; 8 bases match TRBD1. V was clipped by 7 bases and J by 4 bases; unmatched bases: 14. Germline V gives CDR1 MNHEY, CDR2 SMNVEV (reference sequence). The CDR3 length is 16 residues. This chain's CDR3 is CASKTTWTGRAETQYF. The CDR3 DNA reads as TGTGCCAGCAAAACCACATGGACAGGGCGGGCAGAGACCCAGTACTTC.

There are many counts of this clonotype. This chain joins TRBV4-1 and TRBJ1-5, with TRBD1 matching over 7 bases. V lost 1 base and J lost 6; bases outside the gene matches: 6. Germline CDR1 and CDR2: MGHRA and YSYEKL. The CDR3 covers 15 residues. The CDR3 region is CASSQGRGLGQPQHF. In nucleotides, the CDR3 is TGCGCCAGCAGCCAAGGAAGGGGGCTTGGTCAGCCCCAGCATTTT.

In its sample, this clonotype was seen many times. CDR3 sequence: CASSEAHPVSYEQYF. The CDR3 DNA is TGTGCCAGCAGTGAAGCGCACCCGGTCTCCTACGAGCAGTACTTC. The chain joins TRBV2 to TRBJ2-7; unclear D gene. Germline V CDR1 and CDR2: SNHLY, FYNNEI. The CDR3 is 15 amino acids. Trimming removed 0 bases from V and 0 bases from J, with 9 bases in between.

Many counts were recorded for this clonotype. The chain is built from TRBV20-1 and TRBJ1-5; D unclear. Germline V gene lookup returns CDR1 DFQATT and CDR2 SNEGSKA (reference sequence). V lost 6 bases, J lost 5 bases, and 11 bases lay in between. This CDR3 contains 12 residues. The chain's CDR3 is CSARREYQPQHF. The CDR3 DNA sequence: TGCAGTGCCCGTAGGGAGTATCAGCCCCAGCATTTT.

The V gene is TRBV7-9, the J gene TRBJ2-7; D unresolved. The ends were cut back, 4 bases at V and 0 bases at J, with 10 bases in the middle. CDR1 SEHNR and CDR2 FQNEAQ come from the germline V gene (reference sequence). This CDR3 has 14 amino acids. This CDR3 reads CASSSPRTSYEQYF. CDR3 DNA sequence: TGTGCCAGCAGCTCCCCTAGGACCTCCTACGAGCAGTACTTC.

This clonotype occurred many times. V usage is TRBV30 and J usage is TRBJ2-3; TRBD2 might be the D (5 bases). Germline CDR1 reads GTSNPN; CDR2 reads SVGIG (reference sequence). The CDR3 sequence is 13 residues long. V dropped 6 bases and J dropped 2 bases, with 12 bases sitting between them. DNA for the CDR3: TGTGCCTGCCGATTCGGGGTCACAGATACGCAGTATTTT. It translates to CACRFGVTDTQYF.

This clonotype was seen ten or more times. This chain joins TRBV3-1 and TRBJ2-2; the D is unclear. V was shortened by 0 bases and J by 1 base, with 6 bases between the two germline ends. This CDR3 has 15 residues. CDR1 LGHDT and CDR2 YNNKEL come from the germline V gene (reference sequence). This chain's CDR3 is CASSQDHGNTGELFF. In DNA form, the CDR3 reads TGTGCCAGCAGCCAAGATCACGGGAACACCGGGGAGCTGTTTTTT.

This clonotype was observed a few times. V is TRBV30 and J is TRBJ2-5; maybe TRBD2 (6 bases). The CDR3 extends over 12 amino acids. Germline V gives CDR1 GTSNPN, CDR2 SVGIG (reference sequence). Trimming removed 5 bases at V and 2 bases at J, with 9 bases between. The CDR3: CAWLAEQETQYF. CDR3 sequence (DNA): TGTGCCTGGTTAGCGGAGCAAGAGACCCAGTACTTC.

There are many counts of this clonotype. This chain links TRBV5-1 with TRBJ2-5, with 8 bases lining up with TRBD1. Germline V gene data show CDR1 as SGHRS and CDR2 as YFSETQ. The CDR3 length is 14 residues. V lost 4 bases to trimming and J lost 4 bases; unmatched junction nucleotides: 6. The CDR3, as DNA: TGCGCCAGCAGCAGTCCAGGGGGCGTAGAGACCCAGTACTTC. Translating gives CASSSPGGVETQYF.

This clonotype was seen many times. J is TRBJ2-2 and V is TRBV2, with D possibly being TRBD1 or TRBD2 (5 bases each). In germline, CDR1 is SNHLY, CDR2 FYNNEI. The germline V and J ends were trimmed by 1 base and 8 bases, with 14 bases remaining between them. This CDR3 has 15 amino acids. CDR3 sequence reads: CASSEEGPPLGELFF. In DNA, the CDR3 is TGTGCCAGCAGTGAAGAGGGACCTCCTCTAGGGGAGCTGTTTTTT.

In this sample, this clonotype turned up once. This chain links TRBV4-1 with TRBJ1-1; the D gene is possibly TRBD1 (5 bases). Deletions cut 2 bases from V and 7 bases from J, with 17 bases between. CDR3 length: 15 amino acids. The V gene's germline CDR1 is MGHRA and CDR2 YSYEKL. The CDR3 loop reads CASSQSNRQGFEAFF. CDR3 nucleotide sequence: TGCGCCAGCAGCCAATCCAATCGGCAGGGTTTTGAAGCTTTCTTT.

This rearrangement joins TRBV7-9 to TRBJ2-1, with D perhaps TRBD2 (7 bases). The CDR3 covers 16 residues. Germline CDR1 and CDR2: SEHNR and FQNEAQ (reference sequence). Trimming stripped 5 bases from V and 0 bases from J, with 14 bases between. As DNA, the CDR3 is TGTGCCAGCAGCCCACAGGGAGGGAGCTCCTACAATGAGCAGTTCTTC. Its protein is CASSPQGGSSYNEQFF.

This clonotype was detected ten times or more. The chain employs TRBV30 and TRBJ1-2, with a possible D match to TRBD1 (5 bases). This CDR3 has 14 amino acids. V was cut by 0 bases and J by 6 bases, with 14 bases left in between. Germline assignment: CDR1 GTSNPN and CDR2 SVGIG (reference sequence). In DNA, the CDR3 is TGTGCCTGGAGTGTAAGTCTAGGGGCCAATGGCTACACCTTC. As protein: CAWSVSLGANGYTF.